These 31 T cell receptor beta chains came from one sample sequenced in a study of T cell repertoires in cytomegalovirus infection (dated by TCRdb to about 2019). The sample's treatment or condition, from its label and the paper: in vitro stimulation with specific CMV peptide epitopes to enrich CMV-specific T cells. The data were produced on an Illumina HiSeq 1500. TCRdb took the public reads, trimmed them with fastp at Q25, ran MiXCR for clone calling and kept in-frame beta chains. Rows merge per CDR3 protein into single entries with the most common DNA and genes. This sample lists about 360,000 distinct CDR3 sequences; approximately 35% were detected once. The top ten constitute approximately 13% of the sample. Antigens of these TCRs are unknown. This sample comprised cultured PBMCs, obtained from culture after CMV antigen stimulation. These receptors were obtained from a human donor in good health (CMV status not recorded). Some clones in this sample may be carry-over from other donors' samples.

In this sample, this clonotype turned up a few times. The J gene is TRBJ1-2, the V gene TRBV7-2; D not certain. The CDR3 runs to 13 residues. The germline gives CDR1 SGHTA, CDR2 FQGNSA. The V end was cut by 2 bases, the J end by 10 bases, with 14 bases between. The chain's CDR3 is CASSLSRSDDYTF. Written as DNA, the CDR3 is TGTGCCAGCAGCTTAAGCAGGTCGGATGACTACACCTTC.

This clonotype was picked up many times. The gene calls are TRBV7-2 and TRBJ2-2; D might be TRBD1 or TRBD2, each matching 5 bases. The germline CDR1 and CDR2 sequences are SGHTA and FQGNSA. V was cut by 1 base and J by 6 bases, with 12 bases left in between. The CDR3 spans 15 residues. The CDR3 nucleotides are TGTGCCAGCAGCTTAGTCCCAGGGACGGCCGGGGAGCTGTTTTTT. Translated, it gives CASSLVPGTAGELFF.

About this clonotype: An end of the junction does not agree with germline; a read error may underlie this. The chain carries TRBV2 and TRBJ1-4, with TRBD1 identical over 9 bases. The CDR3 contains 15 residues. CDR1 SNHLY and CDR2 FYNNEI come from the germline V gene. The CDR3 region is CASSEGQGLGEKLFF. CDR3 bases: TGTGCCAGCAGCGAAGGACAGGGGTTGGGTGAAAAACTGTTTTTT.

This clonotype was observed many times. The J gene is TRBJ2-5, the V gene TRBV7-2; D is ambiguous. This CDR3 is built from 14 residues. Germline assignment: CDR1 SGHTA and CDR2 FQGNSA. V was clipped by 5 bases and J by 5 bases, with 15 bases between them. CDR3 amino acids: CASSATRTAETQYF. In DNA form, the CDR3 reads TGTGCCAGCAGCGCAACCCGGACCGCTGAGACCCAGTACTTC.

This clonotype has ten or more counts. The chain is built from TRBV7-2 and TRBJ2-2; D possibly uses TRBD1 or TRBD2 (5 bases each). Trimming shortened V by 3 bases and J by 3 bases, and 14 bases separated the two germline ends. The CDR3 sequence is 16 residues long. The germline V gene has CDR1 SGHTA and CDR2 FQGNSA. Written as DNA, the CDR3 is TGTGCCAGCAGCTTTCCAGGGAGTGAGGACACCGGGGAGCTGTTTTTT. Its translation: CASSFPGSEDTGELFF.

This clonotype was picked up a small number of times. The V call is TRBV19, the J call TRBJ1-5; D remains ambiguous. This CDR3 has 13 amino acids. The V gene's germline CDR1 is LNHDA and CDR2 SQIVND (reference sequence). Trimming removed 11 bases at V and 0 bases at J, with 11 bases between. In DNA, the CDR3 is TGTGCCGGAGCCGGTTCTAGCAATCAGCCCCAGCATTTT. This encodes CAGAGSSNQPQHF.

This clonotype was seen a handful of times. This chain joins TRBV30 and TRBJ1-1, with D uncertain. From germline, CDR1 is GTSNPN and CDR2 SVGIG (reference sequence). The CDR3 is made up of 13 amino acids. V lost 4 bases and J 5 bases, leaving 14 bases between the germline ends. CDR3 region: CAWKRGRETEAFF. Here the CDR3 DNA reads TGTGCCTGGAAACGGGGTAGGGAAACTGAAGCTTTCTTT.

The genes are TRBV27 and TRBJ2-6; 11 bases line up with TRBD1. CDR3 length: 16 amino acids. Germline trimming cut 10 bases from V and 0 bases from J; bases unmatched to any gene: 5. Germline CDR1 is MNHEY and CDR2 is SMNVEV (reference sequence). CDR3 DNA sequence: TGTGCCACCGGACAGGGGGCTCCCTCTGGGGCCAACGTCCTGACTTTC. This encodes CATGQGAPSGANVLTF.

In the case of this clonotype: This could be a read error, since a much larger clone is one nucleotide away. The chain is built from TRBV7-2 and TRBJ2-1, with 8 bases identical to TRBD2. CDR3 size: 17 residues. Per the germline V gene, CDR1 is SGHTA and CDR2 is FQGNSA. V trimming: 5 bases; J trimming: 5 bases; junction bases outside the gene matches: 14. This CDR3 is CASSPPWGSGIHNEQFF. CDR3 bases: TGTGCCAGCAGCCCCCCCTGGGGTAGCGGGATTCACAATGAGCAGTTCTTC. The variable domain in full, with the rest retrieved from reference TRBV7-2 and TRBJ2-1, is GAGVSQSPSNKVTEKGKDVELRCDPISGHTALYWYRQSLGQGLEFLIYFQGNSAPDKSGLPSDRFSAERTGGSVSTLTIQRTQQEDSAVYLCASSPPWGSGIHNEQFFGPGTRLTVL.

This clonotype was observed many times. This chain connects TRBV25-1 to TRBJ1-3; D unresolved. The CDR3 runs 15 residues. Deletions cut 3 bases from V and 0 bases from J, with 9 bases between. Germline CDR1 and CDR2: MGHDK and SYGVNS. The CDR3 sequence: CASSDSTYSGNTIYF. The DNA for the CDR3 is TGTGCCAGCAGTGACTCTACGTACTCTGGAAACACCATATATTTT.

There are a few counts of this clonotype. This rearrangement joins TRBV7-2 to TRBJ2-1, with TRBD2 matching 10 bases. There are 15 residues in the CDR3. Germline CDR1 and CDR2: SGHTA and FQGNSA. The junction had 4 bases not matched to a gene; V was cut back by 3 bases and J by 5 bases. In DNA form, the CDR3 reads TGTGCCAGCAGCTTCCATGGACTAGCGGACAATGAGCAGTTCTTC. Amino acid sequence: CASSFHGLADNEQFF.

There are a few counts of this clonotype. The chain has TRBV6-1 and TRBJ2-7; 7 positions agree with TRBD1. V lost 7 bases to trimming and J lost 2 bases; unmatched junction nucleotides: 8. Looked up from germline, CDR1 is MNHNS and CDR2 is SASEGT. The CDR3 runs 14 residues. The CDR3 spells CASTKPGQPYEQYF. In nucleotides, the CDR3 is TGTGCCAGCACCAAACCGGGACAGCCCTACGAGCAGTACTTC.

This clonotype was found a few times. V gene TRBV7-2 combines with J gene TRBJ1-2; possible D gene TRBD1, 6 bases. Trimming left V 0 bases short and J 8 bases short, with 13 bases between. CDR1 and CDR2 (germline): SGHTA, FQGNSA. The length of the CDR3 is 14 residues. CDR3 sequence: CASSLARGRDGYTF. CDR3 DNA: TGTGCCAGCAGCTTAGCCCGGGGGCGCGACGGCTACACCTTC.

Only a few counts were recorded for this clonotype. The chain links TRBV12-3 or TRBV12-4 to TRBJ1-1; no reliable D call. CDR3 length: 11 residues. V lost 6 bases and J 6 bases, leaving 8 bases between the germline ends. CDR3 region: CASSRAPEAFF. The CDR3 DNA reads as TGTGCCAGCAGCCGGGCTCCTGAAGCTTTCTTT.

The chain joins TRBV28 to TRBJ1-4; D is undetermined. Germline CDR1 is MDHEN and CDR2 is SYDVKM. V was pared by 6 bases and J by 5 bases, with 19 bases between. The length of the CDR3 is 16 residues. The CDR3 protein is CASSSPRRIRNEKLFF. DNA of the CDR3: TGTGCCAGCAGCTCCCCGAGGAGGATCAGAAATGAAAAACTGTTTTTT.

This clonotype was seen repeatedly, ten times or more. This chain joins TRBV11-2 and TRBJ2-3; tentative D call: TRBD2 (6 bases). Germline CDR1 reads SGHAT; CDR2 reads FQNNGV. The CDR3 runs 14 residues. V lost 0 bases to trimming and J lost 9 bases, with 13 bases between them. CDR3 sequence: CASSLEAEGYTQYF. Here the CDR3 DNA reads TGTGCCAGCAGCTTAGAAGCGGAGGGATACACGCAGTATTTT.

The sample holds many counts of this clonotype. The gene calls are TRBV7-2 and TRBJ2-1; no definite D call. Germline CDR1 SGHTA, CDR2 FQGNSA. V was clipped by 4 bases and J by 0 bases, with 4 bases between them. The CDR3 is 13 amino acids. This CDR3 is CASSWSSYNEQFF. The CDR3 region has the DNA TGTGCCAGCAGCTGGAGCTCCTACAATGAGCAGTTCTTC.

This clonotype was observed at least ten times. The rearrangement joins TRBV6-5 to TRBJ2-2; 12 bases align to TRBD2. CDR3 length: 16 amino acids. The J segment lost 4 bases and the V segment lost 0 bases, leaving 0 bases of the junction unmatched. Germline-derived CDR1 and CDR2 are MNHEY and SVGAGI. The CDR3 loop is CASSYSTSGSTGELFF. The CDR3 DNA reads TGTGCCAGCAGTTACTCGACTAGCGGGAGCACCGGGGAGCTGTTTTTT.

This clonotype has a handful of counts. The J gene is TRBJ2-7, the V gene TRBV7-9; TRBD1 aligns across 9 bases. The CDR3 is made up of 16 amino acids. Trimming removed 1 base from V and 3 bases from J; junction bases left unmatched: 7. The germline V gene encodes CDR1 SEHNR and CDR2 FQNEAQ (reference sequence). The CDR3 protein is CASSLVGQGRGYEQYF. For the CDR3, the DNA is TGTGCCAGCAGCTTAGTGGGACAGGGACGGGGCTACGAGCAGTACTTC.

This clonotype has a handful of counts. The chain employs TRBV7-9 and TRBJ2-1, with 9 bases matching TRBD2. The V gene's germline CDR1 is SEHNR and CDR2 FQNEAQ (reference sequence). V lost 4 bases, J lost 6 bases, and 13 bases stayed unmatched. This CDR3 has 17 amino acids. The chain's CDR3 is CASSYPSGLAPSNEQFF. CDR3 bases: TGTGCCAGCAGCTACCCGTCGGGACTAGCCCCCTCCAATGAGCAGTTCTTC.

The table lists this clonotype with many counts. The gene calls are TRBV7-2 and TRBJ2-5; no clear D. The CDR3 length is 12 residues. Deletions cut 5 bases from V and 5 bases from J, with 9 bases between. From germline, CDR1 is SGHTA and CDR2 FQGNSA. CDR3 nucleotides: TGTGCCAGCAGCCAGGTCCCGGAGACCCAGTACTTC. Its protein product is CASSQVPETQYF.

Here the CDR3 DNA reads TGTGCCAGCAGTGTAGACAACACCTACGAGCAGTACTTC. It yields the protein CASSVDNTYEQYF. The chain links TRBV7-2 to TRBJ2-7; D call uncertain. The V end lost 6 bases, the J end lost 2 bases, and 11 bases lay between the germline ends. Germline V lookup: CDR1 SGHTA, CDR2 FQGNSA. The CDR3 runs 13 residues.

J is TRBJ1-6 and V is TRBV19; no clear D gene. This CDR3 contains 12 residues. Germline V lookup: CDR1 LNHDA, CDR2 SQIVND (reference sequence). Trimming stripped 5 bases from V and 8 bases from J, with 7 bases between. CDR3 DNA: TGTGCCAGTAGTGGCAGGCATTCACCCCTCCACTTT. The encoded protein is CASSGRHSPLHF.

This chain joins TRBV7-2 and TRBJ2-1; maybe TRBD2 (6 bases). V was cut by 1 base and J by 2 bases, with 15 bases left in between. CDR1 is SGHTA and CDR2 is FQGNSA in the germline V gene. The CDR3 is made up of 17 amino acids. The CDR3 is CASSLDPGLVTYNEQFF. Here the CDR3 DNA reads TGTGCCAGCAGCTTAGACCCGGGACTCGTCACCTACAATGAGCAGTTCTTC.

The rearrangement uses TRBV5-4 and TRBJ2-7; 7 nucleotides align to TRBD2. Per the germline V gene, CDR1 is SGHNT and CDR2 is YYREEE (reference sequence). The CDR3 loop spans 15 amino acids. V shed 7 bases and J 2 bases; nucleotides not matched to a gene: 12. CDR3 bases: TGTGCCAGCTCCCCCGGGCTAGCGGAAACCTACGAGCAGTACGTC. Protein product: CASSPGLAETYEQYV.

This clonotype was observed a few times. The chain couples TRBV11-2 to TRBJ2-5, with TRBD2 as a possible D gene (6 bases). V was clipped by 3 bases and J by 5 bases, with 13 bases between them. Germline V lookup: CDR1 SGHAT, CDR2 FQNNGV. The CDR3 is made up of 14 amino acids. The CDR3 is CASSLGRRGETQYF. CDR3 DNA: TGTGCCAGCAGCTTGGGTCGCCGGGGGGAGACCCAGTACTTC. Full variable domain (rest looked up from reference TRBV11-2 and TRBJ2-5): EAGVAQSPRYKIIEKRQSVAFWCNPISGHATLYWYQQILGQGPKLLIQFQNNGVVDDSQLPKDRFSAERLKGVDSTLKIQPAKLEDSAVYLCASSLGRRGETQYFGPGTRLLVL.

The chain recombines TRBV11-2 with TRBJ2-7; D is perhaps TRBD2 (6 bases). The V end lost 1 base, the J end lost 7 bases, and 14 bases lay between the germline ends. The germline gives CDR1 SGHAT, CDR2 FQNNGV. The CDR3 is made up of 14 amino acids. The CDR3 nucleotides read TGTGCCAGCAGCTTAGTATCGACTAGTGTGGAGCAGTACGTC. This gives the protein CASSLVSTSVEQYV.

This clonotype was observed a handful of times. CDR3 nucleotides: TGTGCCAGCAGCTTAGGGTCCGGGACAGTATACAATGAGCAGTTCTTC. This translates into CASSLGSGTVYNEQFF. V is TRBV7-2 and J is TRBJ2-1; 7 bases are a match to TRBD1. V dropped 1 base and J dropped 4; count of bases not matched to a gene: 7. Germline loops: CDR1 SGHTA, CDR2 FQGNSA. The CDR3 contains 16 residues.

This clonotype was seen a few times. The gene calls are TRBV7-9 and TRBJ2-1; the match to TRBD1 covers 10 bases. After removal of 7 bases from V and 2 bases from J, the junction contained 8 bases not matched to a gene. The CDR3 loop spans 16 amino acids. Germline V gene sequence: CDR1 SEHNR, CDR2 FQNEAQ (reference sequence). The CDR3 protein is CASIRLGTGAYNEQFF. CDR3 DNA sequence: TGTGCCAGCATTAGGCTTGGGACAGGGGCCTACAATGAGCAGTTCTTC.

This clonotype has a handful of counts. This sequence joins TRBV12-3 or TRBV12-4 and TRBJ2-3; D perhaps matches TRBD2 (5 bases). This CDR3 is built from 19 residues. Between the trimmed V and J ends, which lost 6 bases and 1 base, there was a span of 26 bases. The CDR3 loop reads CASSNYDYPARGGTDTQYF. CDR3 sequence (DNA): TGTGCCAGCAGCAACTATGACTATCCAGCGAGAGGTGGCACAGATACGCAGTATTTT.

This clonotype was found a few times. The V gene is TRBV27, the J gene TRBJ2-1; no clear D gene. Germline V gene data show CDR1 as MNHEY and CDR2 as SMNVEV (reference sequence). The CDR3 contains 16 residues. V lost 4 bases, J lost 0 bases, and 13 bases lay in between. Here the CDR3 reads CASSSLGPGSYNEQFF. In DNA, the CDR3 is TGTGCCAGCAGTTCCCTCGGGCCAGGCTCCTACAATGAGCAGTTCTTC.